This T cell receptor (beta chain) was captured in a study of T cell clonotyping in hematopoietic cell transplantation. Regarding the study as a whole: Recipient TCR diversity dropped after transplant; expanded clonotypes rose from day 30 to 180.

As regards this clone: Its specificity is not known.

The junction had 9 bases not matched to a gene; V was cut back by 3 bases and J by 7 bases. The CDR3 extends over 17 amino acids. From germline, CDR1 is LNHDA and CDR2 SQIVND (reference sequence). Using immunoSEQ multiplex PCR, the repertoire was profiled, and TCRdb retains in-frame clones only, with some absent. The sample has more than 55,000 clones, 94% seen once; the top ten hold about 1.5%. The chain uses TRBV19 and TRBJ2-3, with 14 bases fitting TRBD2. Sequenced material: peripheral blood mononuclear cells. This TCR was recovered from a man aged 50-60 years in good health. Some clones in this sample may be carry-over from other donors' samples. CDR3 in DNA: TGTGCCAGTAGTATGGACGCGGGGACTAGCGGGAGCCATACGCAGTATTTT. Protein sequence: CASSMDAGTSGSHTQYF.